There are many counts of the clone carrying this T cell receptor beta chain. Antigen unknown. Sample time point: persistent/refractory GD, antithyroid drugs over 5 years with positive TRAb. Making the TCR library involved RNA that had been extracted from PBMCs. The data are from a study of regulatory T cells in long-lasting Graves disease. Across the whole study: Over 5 years of antithyroid drugs plus positive TSH receptor antibodies defined persistent Graves' disease.

Libraries of TCR beta came from iRepertoire HTBI primers plus Arm-PCR of CDR3 regions. TCRdb re-called the multiplex PCR reads with MiXCR, one entry per CDR3 protein. Here the sample spans roughly 450,000 distinct CDR3 sequences, roughly 22% being singletons. Trimming cost V 5 bases and J 4 bases, with 14 bases left between them. Germline CDR1 reads MNHNS; CDR2 reads SASEGT. The CDR3 covers 15 residues. Study results and limitations: Persistent patients shared more public clonotypes (around 2,500) than newly diagnosed patients (roughly 960).

This clonotype was obtained from a female donor with Graves disease. Specimen: peripheral blood mononuclear cells (PBMCs), collected when the disease was refractory, from a patient treated with antithyroid drugs. V is TRBV6-1 and J is TRBJ1-4; a weak D match, TRBD1 (5 bases). The CDR3 sequence is CASSPPGLDNEKLFF. The CDR3 region has the DNA TGTGCCAGCAGTCCCCCGGGGCTGGATAATGAAAAACTGTTTTTT.